A selection of T cell receptor beta chains follows, all from one sample in a study of blood T cell repertoires in COVID-19. Libraries were prepared by immunoSEQ multiplex PCR; TCRdb keeps only in-frame clonotypes and omits some of them. The sample carries tens of thousands of clones, approximately 89% recorded once. Sequencing used peripheral blood. Every receptor here comes from a man older than 75 with acute or convalescent COVID-19. CDR3s include the opening cysteine and the closing phenylalanine or tryptophan. D genes are given only for firm matches. Size tells how often a clone was seen (once, few, many) or the class of an expanded clone, and some rows leave it out.

cdr3_aa cdr3_nt j_call clone_size cdr3_length d_call v_call
CASSLASGGSSYNEQFF TGTGCCAGCAGCTTGGCTAGCGGGGGTAGCTCCTACAATGAGCAGTTCTTC TRBJ2-1 NA 17 TRBD2 TRBV5-5
CASSPGTGEWGGYTF TGTGCCAGCAGTCCCGGGACAGGGGAATGGGGTGGCTACACCTTC TRBJ1-2 few 15 TRBD1 TRBV6-5
CASSLAGTSRSETQYF TGCGCCAGCAGCTTGGCCGGGACTAGCCGGTCAGAGACCCAGTACTTC TRBJ2-5 once 16 TRBD2 TRBV5-1
CASETGRGSNQPQHF TGTGCCAGTGAAACAGGGAGGGGAAGCAATCAGCCCCAGCATTTT TRBJ1-5 NA 15 NA TRBV19
CSASGTPNTEAFF TGCAGCGCTTCCGGGACACCGAACACTGAAGCTTTCTTT TRBJ1-1 NA 13 NA TRBV29-1
CSVGGGARVNEQFF TGCAGCGTTGGTGGGGGGGCGAGGGTCAATGAGCAGTTCTTC TRBJ2-1 NA 14 NA TRBV29-1
CASSLVGGPSDSEQYF TGCGCCAGCAGCTTGGTGGGCGGGCCCAGCGATAGCGAGCAGTACTTC TRBJ2-7 few 16 NA TRBV5-1
CATSQGSGNTIYF TGTGCCACCTCACAGGGCTCTGGAAACACCATATATTTT TRBJ1-3 NA 13 NA TRBV6-6
CASSGETYEQYF TGCGCCAGCAGCGGGGAGACCTACGAGCAGTACTTC TRBJ2-7 NA 12 NA TRBV5-1
CASSPDRTYEQYF TGTGCCAGCAGCCCCGACAGGACCTACGAGCAGTACTTC TRBJ2-7 NA 13 NA TRBV5-4
CAWSVSGGTDTQYF TGTGCCTGGAGTGTTTCGGGGGGCACAGATACGCAGTATTTT TRBJ2-3 NA 14 NA TRBV30
CASSPPEAFLRETQYF TGTGCCAGCTCACCACCGGAAGCATTTTTGAGGGAGACCCAGTACTTC TRBJ2-5 NA 16 NA TRBV18
CASRDRGHGGYTF TGTGCCAGCCGGGACAGGGGGCACGGTGGCTACACCTTC TRBJ1-2 NA 13 TRBD1 TRBV19
CASSSSRDRERNYGYTF TGTGCCAGCAGCTCCTCCCGAGACAGGGAAAGGAACTATGGCTACACCTTC TRBJ1-2 NA 17 TRBD1 TRBV7-3
CASSLRARWNYGYTF TGTGCCAGCAGCTTGAGGGCGAGATGGAACTATGGCTACACCTTC TRBJ1-2 NA 15 NA TRBV11-2
CASSIRREVMAGELFF TGTGCCAGTAGTATAAGGCGGGAGGTAATGGCCGGGGAGCTGTTTTTT TRBJ2-2 NA 16 TRBD2 TRBV19
CASSESRTGGVYGYTF TGTGCCAGCAGTGAATCGCGGACAGGGGGGGTCTATGGCTACACCTTC TRBJ1-2 NA 16 TRBD1 TRBV25-1
CASSQVDRGSYGYTF TGCGCCAGCAGCCAAGTTGACAGGGGGAGCTATGGCTACACCTTC TRBJ1-2 NA 15 TRBD1 TRBV4-1
CASSPSGGRAVGELFF TGTGCCAGCAGCCCTAGCGGCGGGAGGGCCGTCGGGGAGCTGTTTTTT TRBJ2-2 few 16 TRBD2 TRBV11-3
CASSWVAGGPVNNEQFF TGTGCCAGCAGCTGGGTAGCGGGAGGGCCGGTGAACAATGAGCAGTTCTTC TRBJ2-1 NA 17 TRBD2 TRBV28
CASSSQGISYEQYF TGTGCCAGCAGCTCGCAGGGGATCTCCTACGAGCAGTACTTC TRBJ2-7 NA 14 NA TRBV5-4
CASSPSPQGYEQYF TGTGCCAGCAGCCCTAGCCCACAGGGGTACGAGCAGTACTTC TRBJ2-7 NA 14 TRBD1 TRBV11-2
CASTQAGVFGLRLFF TGTGCCAGCACCCAAGCGGGAGTATTTGGATTGAGGCTGTTTTTT TRBJ2-2 NA 15 TRBD2 TRBV3-1/TRBV3-2
CSVTQGGNTIYF TGCAGCGTCACACAGGGGGGAAACACCATATATTTT TRBJ1-3 once 12 TRBD1 TRBV29-1
CASILGTGSHEQYF TGTGCCAGCATCCTGGGGACAGGGTCCCACGAGCAGTACTTC TRBJ2-7 NA 14 TRBD1 TRBV5-5
CASSPTGGIGNQPQHF TGTGCCAGCAGTCCCACAGGGGGTATTGGCAATCAGCCCCAGCATTTT TRBJ1-5 NA 16 TRBD1 TRBV27
CASSSRQGRNEQFF TGTGCCAGCAGTTCTAGACAGGGGAGGAACGAGCAGTTCTTC TRBJ2-1 NA 14 TRBD1 TRBV28
CASSQYTDTQYF TGTGCCAGCAGCCAATATACAGATACGCAGTATTTT TRBJ2-3 NA 12 NA TRBV3-1/TRBV3-2
CASSSGTIYNEQFF TGTGCCAGCAGCTCCGGGACAATCTACAATGAGCAGTTCTTC TRBJ2-1 once 14 NA TRBV11-2
CACPRVAGGTDEQFF TGTGCCTGCCCCAGGGTAGCGGGAGGGACGGATGAGCAGTTCTTC TRBJ2-1 once 15 TRBD2 TRBV30
CASSYSTSGGPKQYF TGTGCCAGCAGTTACTCGACCAGCGGGGGGCCCAAGCAGTACTTC TRBJ2-7 NA 15 TRBD2 TRBV6-6
CASSQRGGSYNEQFF TGTGCCAGCAGTCAGCGGGGGGGCTCCTACAATGAGCAGTTCTTC TRBJ2-1 few 15 TRBD2 TRBV6-6
CASSIHTSGEAFF TGTGCCAGCAGTATCCACACCAGTGGTGAAGCTTTCTTT TRBJ1-1 once 13 NA TRBV6-2/TRBV6-3
CASSRTPGNTIYF TGTGCCAGCAGTCGCACACCTGGAAACACCATATATTTT TRBJ1-3 NA 13 NA TRBV27
CASSLDPSVTDTQYF TGTGCCAGCAGCCTGGACCCGTCAGTCACAGATACGCAGTATTTT TRBJ2-3 NA 15 NA TRBV5-4
CASTRAGTGVTEAFF TGTGCCAGCACCCGCGCCGGGACAGGGGTTACTGAAGCTTTCTTT TRBJ1-1 once 15 TRBD1 TRBV5-6
CASSWGGIGNSPLHF TGTGCCAGCAGCTGGGGGGGGATCGGGAACTCACCCCTCCACTTT TRBJ1-6 NA 15 NA TRBV5-4
CASSSLTPGNTGELFF TGTGCCAGCAGCTCCCTAACGCCAGGGAACACCGGGGAGCTGTTTTTT TRBJ2-2 NA 16 NA TRBV11-3
CASRAVAGPQHF TGTGCCAGCAGGGCAGTTGCGGGGCCCCAGCATTTT TRBJ1-5 NA 12 NA TRBV12-3/TRBV12-4
CASSPGLTYNEQFF TGTGCCAGCAGTCCGGGTCTAACCTACAATGAGCAGTTCTTC TRBJ2-1 NA 14 NA TRBV2
CASSLGGGTYEQYF TGTGCCAGCAGCTTAGGAGGAGGTACCTACGAGCAGTACTTC TRBJ2-7 once 14 NA TRBV11-2
CASSPGGGGNQPQHF TGTGCCAGCAGTCCCGGGGGGGGAGGCAATCAGCCCCAGCATTTT TRBJ1-5 NA 15 NA TRBV6-6
CSSSGGPETQYF TGCAGCTCTTCGGGGGGGCCAGAGACCCAGTACTTC TRBJ2-5 NA 12 TRBD2 TRBV29-1
CASSPGTGSGTQYF TGCGCCAGCAGCCCGGGGACAGGGTCGGGGACCCAGTACTTC TRBJ2-5 NA 14 TRBD1 TRBV4-3
CASSPHGGRYGYTF TGTGCCAGCAGCCCCCACGGCGGGCGGTATGGCTACACCTTC TRBJ1-2 NA 14 NA TRBV7-3
CASSYSTGNYGYTF TGTGCCAGCAGTTATTCGACAGGGAACTATGGCTACACCTTC TRBJ1-2 NA 14 TRBD1 TRBV6-5
CASSLEGSSYNEQFF TGTGCCAGCAGCTTGGAAGGGAGCTCCTACAATGAGCAGTTCTTC TRBJ2-1 NA 15 NA TRBV5-4
CASSVGPAGYNEQFF TGTGCCAGCAGCGTAGGTCCAGCGGGATACAATGAGCAGTTCTTC TRBJ2-1 NA 15 TRBD2 TRBV9
CASSSGTVGAGANVLTF TGCGCCAGCAGCTCCGGGACAGTGGGCGCTGGGGCCAACGTCCTGACTTTC TRBJ2-6 NA 17 TRBD1 TRBV5-1
CASNWAGNSPLHF TGTGCCAGTAATTGGGCGGGGAATTCACCCCTCCACTTT TRBJ1-6 NA 13 NA TRBV19
CASSVFGRRGEKLFF TGTGCCAGCAGTGTTTTCGGGCGAAGGGGAGAAAAACTGTTTTTT TRBJ1-4 NA 15 NA TRBV2
CASSIEQGEKLFF TGTGCCAGTAGTATAGAGCAGGGTGAAAAACTGTTTTTT TRBJ1-4 NA 13 NA TRBV19
CASSGQTYTEAFF TGTGCCAGCAGTGGGCAGACGTACACTGAAGCTTTCTTT TRBJ1-1 NA 13 NA TRBV6-6